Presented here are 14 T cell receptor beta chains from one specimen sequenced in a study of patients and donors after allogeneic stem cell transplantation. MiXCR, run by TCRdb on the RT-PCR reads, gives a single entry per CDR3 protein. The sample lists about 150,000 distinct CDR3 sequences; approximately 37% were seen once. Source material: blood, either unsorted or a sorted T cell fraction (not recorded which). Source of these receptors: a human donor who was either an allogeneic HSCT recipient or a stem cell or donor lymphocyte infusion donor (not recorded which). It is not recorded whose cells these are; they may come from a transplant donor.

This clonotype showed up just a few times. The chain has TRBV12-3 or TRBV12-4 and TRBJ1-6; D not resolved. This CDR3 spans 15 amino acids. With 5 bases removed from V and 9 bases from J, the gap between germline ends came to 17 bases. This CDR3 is CASSPHEGGGSPLHF. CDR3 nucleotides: TGTGCCAGCAGTCCCCACGAGGGAGGTGGTTCACCCCTCCACTTT.

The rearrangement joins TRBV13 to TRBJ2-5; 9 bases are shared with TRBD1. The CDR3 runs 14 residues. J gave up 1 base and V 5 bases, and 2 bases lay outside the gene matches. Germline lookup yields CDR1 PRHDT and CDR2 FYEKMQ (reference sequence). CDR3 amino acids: CASSKTGGQETQYF. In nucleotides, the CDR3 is TGTGCCAGCAGCAAGACAGGGGGCCAAGAGACCCAGTACTTC.

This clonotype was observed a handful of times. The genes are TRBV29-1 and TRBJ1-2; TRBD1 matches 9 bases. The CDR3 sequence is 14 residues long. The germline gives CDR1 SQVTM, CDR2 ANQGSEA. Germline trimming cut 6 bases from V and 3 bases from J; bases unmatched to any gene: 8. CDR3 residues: CSVRDRGRDYGYTF. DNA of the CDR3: TGCAGCGTGCGAGACAGGGGGAGGGACTATGGCTACACCTTC.

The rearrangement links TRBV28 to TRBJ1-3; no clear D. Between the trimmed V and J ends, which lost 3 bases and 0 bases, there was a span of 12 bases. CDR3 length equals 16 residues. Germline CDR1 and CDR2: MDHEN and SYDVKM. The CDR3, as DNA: TGTGCCAGCAGTTTCCCCCCGGGATTCTCTGGAAACACCATATATTTT. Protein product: CASSFPPGFSGNTIYF.

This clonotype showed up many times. The CDR3 sequence: CASSRTGEKLFF. In DNA form, the CDR3 reads TGTGCCAGCAGTCGGACAGGTGAAAAACTGTTTTTT. The chain recombines TRBV12-3 or TRBV12-4 with TRBJ1-4, with 7 bases aligning to TRBD1. The CDR3 runs to 12 residues. After removal of 5 bases from V and 7 bases from J, the junction contained 1 base not matched to a gene.

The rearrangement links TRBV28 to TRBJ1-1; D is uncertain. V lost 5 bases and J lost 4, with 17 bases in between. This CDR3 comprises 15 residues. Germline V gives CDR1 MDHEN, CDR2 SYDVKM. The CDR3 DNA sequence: TGTGCCAGCAGTCCGGGAAATTCCCCCAGCACTGAAGCTTTCTTT. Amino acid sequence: CASSPGNSPSTEAFF. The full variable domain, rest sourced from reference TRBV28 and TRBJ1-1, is DVKVTQSSRYLVKRTGEKVFLECVQDMDHENMFWYRQDPGLGLRLIYFSYDVKMKEKGDIPEGYSVSREKKERFSLILESASTNQTSMYLCASSPGNSPSTEAFFGQGTRLTVV.

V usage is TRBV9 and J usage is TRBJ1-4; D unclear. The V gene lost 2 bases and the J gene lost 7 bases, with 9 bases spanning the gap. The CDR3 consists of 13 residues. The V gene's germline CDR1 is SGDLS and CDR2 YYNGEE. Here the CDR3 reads CASSVSPREKLFF. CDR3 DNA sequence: TGTGCCAGCAGCGTCTCGCCGCGTGAAAAACTGTTTTTT.

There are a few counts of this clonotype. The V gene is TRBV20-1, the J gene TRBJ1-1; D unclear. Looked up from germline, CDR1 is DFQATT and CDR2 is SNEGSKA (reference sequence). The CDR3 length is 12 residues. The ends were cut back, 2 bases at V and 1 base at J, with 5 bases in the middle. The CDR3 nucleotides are TGCAGTGCTAGACAGGAGAACACTGAAGCTTTCTTT. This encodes CSARQENTEAFF.

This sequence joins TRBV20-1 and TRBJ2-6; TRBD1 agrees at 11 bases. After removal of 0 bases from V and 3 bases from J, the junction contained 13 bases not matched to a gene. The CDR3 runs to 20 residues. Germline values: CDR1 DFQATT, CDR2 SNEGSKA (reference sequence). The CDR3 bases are TGCAGTGCTAGAGATCGTATTCGGACAGGGGGCTGGTTTGGGGCCAACGTCCTGACTTTC. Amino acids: CSARDRIRTGGWFGANVLTF.

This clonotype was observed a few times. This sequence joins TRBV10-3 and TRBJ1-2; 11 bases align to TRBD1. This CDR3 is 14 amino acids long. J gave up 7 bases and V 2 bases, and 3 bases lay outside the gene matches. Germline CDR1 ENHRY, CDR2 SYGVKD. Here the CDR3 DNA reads TGTGCCATCAGTGAGGGACAGGGGGCCGCTGGCTACACCTTC. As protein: CAISEGQGAAGYTF.

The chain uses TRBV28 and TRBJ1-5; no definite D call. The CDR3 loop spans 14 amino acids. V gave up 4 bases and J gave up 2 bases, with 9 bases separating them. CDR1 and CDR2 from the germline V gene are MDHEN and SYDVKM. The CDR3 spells CASSYRWGNQPQHF. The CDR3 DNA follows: TGTGCCAGCAGTTACCGGTGGGGCAATCAGCCCCAGCATTTT. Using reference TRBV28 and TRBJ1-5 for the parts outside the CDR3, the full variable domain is DVKVTQSSRYLVKRTGEKVFLECVQDMDHENMFWYRQDPGLGLRLIYFSYDVKMKEKGDIPEGYSVSREKKERFSLILESASTNQTSMYLCASSYRWGNQPQHFGDGTRLSIL.

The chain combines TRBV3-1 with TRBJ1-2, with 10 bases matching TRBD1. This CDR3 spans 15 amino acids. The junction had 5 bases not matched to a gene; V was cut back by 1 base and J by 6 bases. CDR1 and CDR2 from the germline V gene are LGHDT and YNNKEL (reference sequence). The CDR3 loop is CASSQAGTGADGYTF. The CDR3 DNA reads TGTGCCAGCAGCCAAGCCGGGACAGGGGCGGATGGCTACACCTTC.

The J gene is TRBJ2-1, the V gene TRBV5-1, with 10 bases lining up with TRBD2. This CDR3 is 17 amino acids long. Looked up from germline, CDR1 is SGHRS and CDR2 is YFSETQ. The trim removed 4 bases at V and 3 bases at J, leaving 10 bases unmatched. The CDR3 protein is CASSPARAGGRYNEQFF. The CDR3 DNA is TGCGCCAGCAGCCCCGCAAGAGCGGGGGGGCGCTACAATGAGCAGTTCTTC.

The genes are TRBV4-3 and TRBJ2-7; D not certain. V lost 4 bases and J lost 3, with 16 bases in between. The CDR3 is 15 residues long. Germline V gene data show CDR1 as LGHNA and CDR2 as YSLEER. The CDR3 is CASSPNPEANYEQYF. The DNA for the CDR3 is TGCGCCAGCAGCCCAAACCCTGAGGCGAACTACGAGCAGTACTTC.